The following is a TCR beta chain sequence with its context. Its specificity is not known. CDR3 size: 19 residues. Per the germline V gene, CDR1 is MNHEY and CDR2 is SMNVEV (reference sequence). V lost 1 base to trimming and J lost 9 bases; unmatched junction nucleotides: 13. The sample originates from a study of blood T cells in healthy people across ages. The study, taken as a whole, reports: Higher naive T cell percentage went strongly together with higher TCR beta diversity. Higher diversity, along with more naive CD4+ cells, distinguished long-lived donors from aged donors. A conclusive naive versus antigen-experienced comparison was prevented by the unsorted PBMCs.

A sample-barcoded 5' primer and a J-beta primer mix were used in a second PCR of roughly 7 to 11 cycles. TCRdb ran MiXCR on the 5' RACE reads and lists one entry per CDR3 protein. This table has 650,000 to 700,000 distinct CDR3 sequences, approximately 30% appearing once. Caucasian individuals from Russia who were healthy and aged roughly 6 to 95 acted as donors. Sequencing was performed on blood. The V and J genes are TRBV27 and TRBJ2-1; 15 bases agree with TRBD2. The source is a woman aged 80 or older in good health. The chain's CDR3 is CASSLLAGPGLAGGLEQFF. The CDR3, as DNA: TGTGCCAGCAGTTTATTAGCCGGACCGGGACTAGCGGGAGGCCTTGAGCAGTTCTTC.